This TCR beta chain comes out of a study of technical replicates of blood from a handful of donors. Sequencing used immunoSEQ multiplex PCR; TCRdb keeps in-frame clones, though not all of them. Of tens of thousands of clones listed, 85% to 95% are singletons. With V trimmed by 2 bases and J by 2 bases, 16 bases remained unmatched. The germline V gene has CDR1 SGHRS and CDR2 YFSETQ. The CDR3 spans 19 residues. The sequence was obtained from a human donor in good health. J is TRBJ2-1 and V is TRBV5-1; 7 bases align to TRBD2. Sequencing was done on a sample of T cells isolated from PBMCs. CDR3 sequence reads: CASSFRPLQTSETYNEQFF. CDR3 sequence (DNA): TGCGCCAGCAGCTTTCGGCCATTACAAACTAGCGAGACCTACAATGAGCAGTTCTTC.